Below are 18 T cell receptor beta chains sequenced from a single sample in a study of blood T cell repertoires in COVID-19. Sequencing was performed with immunoSEQ multiplex PCR; in TCRdb, only in-frame clones are kept and a portion is missing. Of some 240,000 clones in the sample, roughly 80% were seen once. Sequenced input: peripheral blood. Source of these receptors: a woman aged 80 or over with acute or convalescent COVID-19.

This sequence joins TRBV29-1 and TRBJ1-1; D remains unclear. Germline CDR1 is SQVTM and CDR2 is ANQGSEA. V lost 6 bases, J lost 0 bases, and 5 bases lay in between. The CDR3 runs 11 residues. CDR3 sequence: CSVTLNTEAFF. The CDR3 region has the DNA TGCAGCGTCACACTGAACACTGAAGCTTTCTTT.

This chain links TRBV10-3 with TRBJ2-2; D is possibly TRBD2 (5 bases). The V gene's germline CDR1 is ENHRY and CDR2 SYGVKD. CDR3 length equals 15 residues. V shed 0 bases and J shed 6 bases, with 11 bases lying between them. CDR3 in amino acids: CAISESSVAPGELFF. CDR3 bases: TGTGCCATCAGTGAGTCCTCTGTAGCGCCCGGGGAGCTGTTTTTT.

The chain uses TRBV5-1 and TRBJ1-1; D is perhaps TRBD1 (5 bases). Trimming pared 2 bases from V and 8 bases from J, leaving 10 bases between. Germline values: CDR1 SGHRS, CDR2 YFSETQ. The CDR3 contains 12 residues. The CDR3 reads CASSFQGREAFF. The CDR3 nucleotides read TGCGCCAGCAGCTTCCAGGGTCGGGAAGCTTTCTTT.

The rearrangement uses TRBV19 and TRBJ2-5; 10 bases align to TRBD1. The CDR3 contains 15 residues. J was trimmed by 2 bases and V by 9 bases; bases with no gene match: 9. Looked up from germline, CDR1 is LNHDA and CDR2 is SQIVND (reference sequence). Here the CDR3 reads CASAPGQGPQETQYF. CDR3 sequence (DNA): TGTGCCAGCGCACCGGGACAGGGGCCTCAAGAGACCCAGTACTTC.

The chain recombines TRBV7-2 with TRBJ2-2; 10 positions agree with TRBD2. The V segment lost 8 bases and the J segment 4 bases; nucleotides outside the gene matches: 7. CDR3 length: 15 amino acids. Germline loops: CDR1 SGHTA, CDR2 FQGNSA. CDR3 sequence (DNA): TGTGCCAGCGAGCTAAGCGGGGGGGGCACCGGGGAGCTGTTTTTT. Its translation: CASELSGGGTGELFF.

The rearrangement links TRBV4-2 to TRBJ2-2; tentative D call: TRBD1 (6 bases). Trimming left V 0 bases short and J 2 bases short, with 7 bases between. Germline V gene lookup returns CDR1 LGHNA and CDR2 YNFKEQ. CDR3 size: 15 residues. CDR3 region: CASSQDRGNTGELFF. CDR3 nucleotide sequence: TGTGCCAGCAGCCAAGACAGGGGAAACACCGGGGAGCTGTTTTTT.

The J gene is TRBJ2-3, the V gene TRBV10-2; TRBD2 matches at 9 bases. Germline CDR1 WSHSY, CDR2 SAAADI. The CDR3 is made up of 19 amino acids. V dropped 3 bases and J dropped 1; count of bases not matched to a gene: 14. CDR3 coding DNA: TGCGCCAGCAGTGACGGGAAGGCGGGGGGGCCGGTGGGCACAGATACGCAGTATTTT. Protein sequence: CASSDGKAGGPVGTDTQYF.

J is TRBJ2-2 and V is TRBV4-2, with 7 bases aligning to TRBD1. Germline CDR1 and CDR2: LGHNA and YNFKEQ. The CDR3 loop spans 15 amino acids. The V segment lost 6 bases and the J segment 2 bases; nucleotides outside the gene matches: 6. CDR3 sequence (DNA): TGTGCCAGCAGGGCCGGGACAGCCAACACCGGGGAGCTGTTTTTT. Protein: CASRAGTANTGELFF.

This clone was detected only once. V gene TRBV4-1 combines with J gene TRBJ2-3, with 7 bases aligning to TRBD2. Germline CDR1 reads MGHRA; CDR2 reads YSYEKL. This CDR3 comprises 18 residues. V shed 4 bases, J shed 1 base, and the junction held 14 bases outside the gene matches. The CDR3, as DNA: TGCGCCAGCAGCCCGCGGGCTGATTCTAGCGGCCGCACAGATACGCAGTATTTT. Amino acids: CASSPRADSSGRTDTQYF.

This chain uses TRBV29-1 with TRBJ2-5; 14 bases map to TRBD2. Losses at the gene ends were 4 bases for V and 4 bases for J; bases not matched to a gene: 5. The CDR3 extends over 15 amino acids. Germline V lookup: CDR1 SQVTM, CDR2 ANQGSEA. For the CDR3, the DNA is TGCAGCGTTGGACTAGCGGGGGGGAATTTAGAGACCCAGTACTTC. It encodes CSVGLAGGNLETQYF. Based on the CDR3 plus reference TRBV29-1 and TRBJ2-5, the full variable domain is SAVISQKPSRDICQRGTSLTIQCQVDSQVTMMFWYRQQPGQSLTLIATANQGSEATYESGFVIDKFPISRPNLTFSTLTVSNMSPEDSSIYLCSVGLAGGNLETQYFGPGTRLLVL.

The V and J genes are TRBV9 and TRBJ1-3; weak D call: TRBD1 (6 bases). V was pared by 0 bases and J by 2 bases, with 18 bases between. The CDR3 spans 18 residues. The germline V gene encodes CDR1 SGDLS and CDR2 YYNGEE. Written as DNA, the CDR3 is TGTGCCAGCAGCGTAGCTGAGGAAAAGGGGGTTCCTGGAAACACCATATATTTT. Protein sequence: CASSVAEEKGVPGNTIYF. Full variable domain (missing parts from reference TRBV9 and TRBJ1-3): DSGVTQTPKHLITATGQRVTLRCSPRSGDLSVYWYQQSLDQGLQFLIQYYNGEERAKGNILERFSAQQFPDLHSELNLSSLELGDSALYFCASSVAEEKGVPGNTIYFGEGSWLTVV.

V and J are TRBV5-1 and TRBJ2-2; 7 positions match TRBD2. Germline assignment: CDR1 SGHRS and CDR2 YFSETQ. The junction had 3 bases not matched to a gene; V was cut back by 1 base and J by 3 bases. CDR3 length equals 15 residues. The CDR3 nucleotides are TGCGCCAGCAGCTTGCCAGGGAGGGACACCGGGGAGCTGTTTTTT. It translates to CASSLPGRDTGELFF.

V is TRBV19 and J is TRBJ1-4; 7 positions match TRBD1. The CDR3 is made up of 13 amino acids. Unmatched junction bases numbered 0, after V lost 5 bases and J lost 3 bases. The germline gives CDR1 LNHDA, CDR2 SQIVND (reference sequence). In DNA, the CDR3 is TGTGCCAGTAGTGACAGGGCTAATGAAAAACTGTTTTTT. It is translated as CASSDRANEKLFF.

The chain links TRBV2 to TRBJ1-6; D may be TRBD1 (6 bases). V lost 8 bases, J lost 7 bases, and 12 bases lay in between. CDR3 length equals 13 residues. Germline V gives CDR1 SNHLY, CDR2 FYNNEI. The CDR3: CASPRTVNSPLHF. Written as DNA, the CDR3 is TGTGCCAGCCCAAGGACAGTAAATTCACCCCTCCACTTT.

The J gene is TRBJ2-1, the V gene TRBV7-9; tentative D call: TRBD1 (5 bases). CDR3 length equals 15 residues. The V and J ends lost 1 base and 5 bases respectively, with 12 bases between them. Germline V CDR1 and CDR2: SEHNR, FQNEAQ (reference sequence). In nucleotides, the CDR3 is TGTGCCAGCAGCTTAGGGGTGACAGAAAACAATGAGCAGTTCTTC. It is translated as CASSLGVTENNEQFF.

The chain recombines TRBV5-1 with TRBJ2-1; 7 bases align to TRBD2. This CDR3 is 14 amino acids long. CDR1 SGHRS and CDR2 YFSETQ come from the germline V gene. V was clipped by 4 bases and J by 4 bases; unmatched bases: 5. This chain's CDR3 is CASSPGGLYNEQFF. CDR3 in DNA: TGCGCCAGCAGCCCGGGAGGACTTTACAATGAGCAGTTCTTC. Combining the CDR3 with reference TRBV5-1 and TRBJ2-1 gives the whole variable domain KAGVTQTPRYLIKTRGQQVTLSCSPISGHRSVSWYQQTPGQGLQFLFEYFSETQRNKGNFPGRFSGRQFSNSRSEMNVSTLELGDSALYLCASSPGGLYNEQFFGPGTRLTVL.

In this sample, this clone turned up a few times. The rearrangement joins TRBV4-2 to TRBJ2-5, with 12 positions matching TRBD2. Trimming cost V 4 bases and J 1 base; bases outside gene matches: 7. The germline V gene has CDR1 LGHNA and CDR2 YNFKEQ. The CDR3 totals 17 residues. The CDR3 loop reads CASSPTGLAGSQETQYF. The CDR3 nucleotides read TGTGCCAGCAGCCCAACAGGACTAGCGGGATCCCAAGAGACCCAGTACTTC.

The chain recombines TRBV13 with TRBJ2-3; D is unclear. Germline V gene sequence: CDR1 PRHDT, CDR2 FYEKMQ (reference sequence). The CDR3 loop spans 17 amino acids. V lost 6 bases and J lost 4, with 23 bases in between. DNA for the CDR3: TGTGCCAGCAGTTCCCTAGTCGTTACTAAGACCGCAGATACGCAGTATTTT. This sequence encodes CASSSLVVTKTADTQYF.